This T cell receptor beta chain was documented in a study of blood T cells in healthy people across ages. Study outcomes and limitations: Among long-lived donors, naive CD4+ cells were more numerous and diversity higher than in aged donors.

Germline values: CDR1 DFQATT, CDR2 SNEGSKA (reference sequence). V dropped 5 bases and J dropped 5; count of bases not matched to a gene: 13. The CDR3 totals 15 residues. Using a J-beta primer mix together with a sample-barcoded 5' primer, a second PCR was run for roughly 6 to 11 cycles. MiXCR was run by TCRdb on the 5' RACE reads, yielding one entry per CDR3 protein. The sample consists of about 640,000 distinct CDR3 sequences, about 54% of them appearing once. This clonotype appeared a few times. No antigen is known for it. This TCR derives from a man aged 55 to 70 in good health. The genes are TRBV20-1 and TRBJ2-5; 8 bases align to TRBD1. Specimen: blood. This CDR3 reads CSAEFDRGRSETQYF. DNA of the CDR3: TGCAGTGCTGAGTTCGACAGGGGCCGATCGGAGACCCAGTACTTC.